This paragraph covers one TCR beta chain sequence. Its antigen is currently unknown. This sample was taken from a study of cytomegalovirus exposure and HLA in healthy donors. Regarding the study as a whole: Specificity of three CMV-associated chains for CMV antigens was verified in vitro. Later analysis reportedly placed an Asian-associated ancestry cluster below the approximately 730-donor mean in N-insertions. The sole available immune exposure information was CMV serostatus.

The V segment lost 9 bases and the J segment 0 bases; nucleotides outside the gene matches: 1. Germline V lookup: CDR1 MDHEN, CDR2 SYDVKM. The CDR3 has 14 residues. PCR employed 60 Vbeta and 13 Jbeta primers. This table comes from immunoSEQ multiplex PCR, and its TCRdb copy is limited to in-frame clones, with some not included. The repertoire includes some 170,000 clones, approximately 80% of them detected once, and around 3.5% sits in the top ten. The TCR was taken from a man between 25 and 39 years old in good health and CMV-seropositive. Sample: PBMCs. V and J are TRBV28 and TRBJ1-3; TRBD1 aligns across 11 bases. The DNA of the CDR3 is TGTGCCAGAGGACAGGGGGCCTCTGGAAACACCATATATTTT. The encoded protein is CARGQGASGNTIYF. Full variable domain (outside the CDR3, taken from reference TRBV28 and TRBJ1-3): DVKVTQSSRYLVKRTGEKVFLECVQDMDHENMFWYRQDPGLGLRLIYFSYDVKMKEKGDIPEGYSVSREKKERFSLILESASTNQTSMYLCARGQGASGNTIYFGEGSWLTVV.